The T cell receptor beta chain described here comes from a study of T cells in Graves' hyperthyroidism and ophthalmopathy. This clonotype was observed at least ten times. Germline V gene data show CDR1 as PRHDT and CDR2 as FYEKMQ (reference sequence). The CDR3 runs 17 residues. V lost 0 bases and J lost 0, with 15 bases in between. TCR beta CDR3 sequences were amplified from RNA transcripts. Researchers ran a first-round RT-PCR on the TCR CDR3 using the HTBI primer set. TCRdb re-analysed the multiplex PCR reads in MiXCR, keeping a single row per CDR3 protein. The data show hundreds of thousands of distinct CDR3 sequences, with about 14% seen just once and roughly 10% held by the top ten. Pregnant or lactating patients were excluded, as were those with uncontrolled infection or other autoimmune disease. PBMCs stemmed from less than 13 ml fresh peripheral blood.

This sequence originates from a woman younger than 30 with Graves' hyperthyroidism. The chain couples TRBV13 to TRBJ2-7, with D perhaps TRBD1 (5 bases). Sequencing input: blood. The CDR3 DNA reads as TGTGCCAGCAGCTTAGGTGTCCGCGGACAAACCTCCTACGAGCAGTACTTC. It translates to CASSLGVRGQTSYEQYF. The full variable domain, with the rest looked up from reference TRBV13 and TRBJ2-7, is AAGVIQSPRHLIKEKRETATLKCYPIPRHDTVYWYQQGPGQDPQFLISFYEKMQSDKGSIPDRFSAQQFSDYHSELNMSSLELGDSALYFCASSLGVRGQTSYEQYFGPGTRLTVT.